This T cell receptor (beta chain) was documented in a study of T cell repertoires in cytomegalovirus infection. About the research overall: An indication of both CMV infection and matching HLA type came from public TCR beta signatures.

Trimming at V came to 6 bases and at J to 0 bases, leaving 6 bases not matched to a gene. CDR3 length: 15 residues. Study-wide findings and caveats: What dominated the ex vivo response were HLA-C-restricted CMV-specific TCR beta clonotypes. Using cumulative public TCR beta family frequency, the authors identified those who carried CMV together with the relevant HLA.

TCRdb recomputed calls from the reads with MiXCR, one row per CDR3 protein. Among around 180,000 distinct CDR3 sequences listed, 28% were seen once. The sample holds many counts of this clonotype. The antigen is unknown. Specimen: PBMCs. This TCR came from a human donor in good health (CMV status not recorded). Some clones in this sample may be carry-over from other donors' samples. This chain connects TRBV12-3 or TRBV12-4 to TRBJ1-2, with TRBD1 matching 8 bases. The CDR3 nucleotides are TGTGCCAGCAGACCTACAGGGGGATCTAACTATGGCTACACCTTC. Amino acid sequence: CASRPTGGSNYGYTF.